Presented here are 4 T cell receptor beta chains from one specimen sequenced in a study of T cells in localized non-small cell lung cancer. TCRdb's copy holds only in-frame clones and misses some; the assay was immunoSEQ multiplex PCR. Among about 53,000 clones listed, roughly 83% were seen once. This material consisted of peripheral blood mononuclear cells, taken before any cancer treatment. All receptors derive from a man between 40 and 70 years old with stage III lung adenocarcinoma.

The chain combines TRBV11-2 with TRBJ2-1, with D maybe TRBD1 (5 bases). V was pared by 5 bases and J by 7 bases, with 12 bases between. The CDR3 has 13 residues. The germline V gene encodes CDR1 SGHAT and CDR2 FQNNGV. CDR3 bases: TGTGCCAGCAGCCGTCCCCAGGGAAATGAGCAGTTCTTC. Amino acids: CASSRPQGNEQFF.

This rearrangement joins TRBV7-9 to TRBJ2-3; no clear D gene. The CDR3 is made up of 16 amino acids. V was pared by 4 bases and J by 1 base, with 15 bases between. Germline V gene data show CDR1 as SEHNR and CDR2 as FQNEAQ (reference sequence). The CDR3 loop reads CASSSPDLSGTDTQYF. CDR3 nucleotide sequence: TGTGCCAGCAGCTCCCCGGACCTCTCCGGCACAGATACGCAGTATTTT. Based on the CDR3 plus reference TRBV7-9 and TRBJ2-3, the full variable domain is DTGVSQNPRHKITKRGQNVTFRCDPISEHNRLYWYRQTLGQGPEFLTYFQNEAQLEKSRLLSDRFSAERPKGSFSTLEIQRTEQGDSAMYLCASSSPDLSGTDTQYFGPGTRLTVL.

This clone was detected only a few times. The chain combines TRBV2 with TRBJ1-1; 10 nucleotides match TRBD1. In germline, CDR1 is SNHLY, CDR2 FYNNEI. The ends lost 1 base at V and 3 bases at J; junction bases unmatched: 11. This CDR3 comprises 18 residues. CDR3 bases: TGTGCCAGCAGTGAAGGTTGGGGGGACAGGGGAATGTACACTGAAGCTTTCTTT. Translating it yields CASSEGWGDRGMYTEAFF.

J is TRBJ1-2 and V is TRBV5-6, with D maybe TRBD1 (5 bases). Germline V gene data show CDR1 as SGHDT and CDR2 as YYEEEE. The CDR3 contains 14 residues. V was pared by 2 bases and J by 8 bases, with 16 bases between. The CDR3, as DNA: TGTGCCAGCAGCTTACCCGAAGCAGGGCGAGGCTACACCTTC. This translates into CASSLPEAGRGYTF.